This TCR beta chain was documented in a study of vaccination and CD4 T cells after COVID-19. Study overall: Median time from second vaccine dose to sampling was roughly 65 days (14 to 241). Stimulation of cells relied on overlapping spike peptides derived from SARS-CoV-2, HCoV-NL63, HCoV-OC43 and HCoV-229E.

Sequenced with the Oncomine TCR Beta short-read assay was DNA taken from cultured CD4+ T cells. Using the QIAamp micro DNA kit, genomic DNA was extracted from the CD4+ T cells that had been cultured. One entry per CDR3 protein, called by TCRdb with MiXCR from the PCR reads. The data contain thousands of distinct CDR3 sequences, 45% to 55% of them singletons. Overall study findings and caveats: Of the reactive clones in convalescent patients, a median roughly 88% showed up only post-vaccination.

Losses at the gene ends were 5 bases for V and 8 bases for J; bases not matched to a gene: 4. The CDR3 runs 13 residues. Germline loops: CDR1 DFQATT, CDR2 SNEGSKA (reference sequence). Documented treatment: roughly ten-day PBMC culture with coronavirus spike peptide pools or control peptides (ViraFEST assay). Of note for this clonotype: Antigen specificity is unknown.

The V gene is TRBV20-1, the J gene TRBJ1-4, with 11 positions matching TRBD1. The sample was CD4+ T cells from blood, cultured in vitro. The clonotype was recovered from a human donor who had recovered from COVID-19. The CDR3 coding sequence is TGCAGTGCTGCCGGGACAGGGGGGGAAAAACTGTTTTTT. It is translated as CSAAGTGGEKLFF.